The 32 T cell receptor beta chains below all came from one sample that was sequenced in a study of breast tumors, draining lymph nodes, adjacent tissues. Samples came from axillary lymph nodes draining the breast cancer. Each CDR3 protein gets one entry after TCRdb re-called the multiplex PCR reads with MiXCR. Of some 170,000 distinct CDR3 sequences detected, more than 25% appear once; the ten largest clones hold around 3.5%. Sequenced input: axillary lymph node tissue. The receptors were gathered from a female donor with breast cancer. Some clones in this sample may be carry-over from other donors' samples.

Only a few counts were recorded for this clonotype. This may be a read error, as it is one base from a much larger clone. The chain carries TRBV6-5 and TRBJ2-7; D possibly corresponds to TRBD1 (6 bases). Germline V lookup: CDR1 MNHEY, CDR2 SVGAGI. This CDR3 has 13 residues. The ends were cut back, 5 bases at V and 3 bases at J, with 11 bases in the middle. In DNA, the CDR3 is TGTGCCAGCAGTCGGACAGTCAACTACGAGCAGTACTTC. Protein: CASSRTVNYEQYF.

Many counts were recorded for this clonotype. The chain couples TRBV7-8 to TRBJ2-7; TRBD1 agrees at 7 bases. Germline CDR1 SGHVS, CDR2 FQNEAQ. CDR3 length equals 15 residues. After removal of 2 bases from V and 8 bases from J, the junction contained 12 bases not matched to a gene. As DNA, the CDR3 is TGTGCCAGCAGCTTACTGCGACAGGGTGTCGGCAAGCAGTACTTC. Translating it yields CASSLLRQGVGKQYF.

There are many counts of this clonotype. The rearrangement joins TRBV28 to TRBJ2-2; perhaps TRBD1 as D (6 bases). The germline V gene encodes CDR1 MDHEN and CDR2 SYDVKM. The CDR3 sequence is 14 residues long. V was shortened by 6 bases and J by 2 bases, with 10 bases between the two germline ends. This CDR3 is CASRTGVNTGELFF. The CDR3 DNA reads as TGTGCCAGCAGGACAGGAGTTAACACCGGGGAGCTGTTTTTT.

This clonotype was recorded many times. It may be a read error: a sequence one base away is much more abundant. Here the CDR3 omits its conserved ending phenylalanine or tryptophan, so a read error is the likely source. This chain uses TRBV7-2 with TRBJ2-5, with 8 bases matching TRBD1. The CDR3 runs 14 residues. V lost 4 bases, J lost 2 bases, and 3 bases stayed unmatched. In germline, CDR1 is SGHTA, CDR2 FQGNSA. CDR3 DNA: TGTGCCAGCAGCTCTAACAGGGGGCAAGAGACCCAGTACCTC. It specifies CASSSNRGQETQYL.

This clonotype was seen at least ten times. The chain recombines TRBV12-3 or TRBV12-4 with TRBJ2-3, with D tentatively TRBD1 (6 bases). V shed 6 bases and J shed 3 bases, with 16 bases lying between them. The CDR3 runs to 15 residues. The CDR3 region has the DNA TGTGCCAGCAGCCTCCGAGGGGGTAAGACAGATACGCAGTATTTT. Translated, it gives CASSLRGGKTDTQYF.

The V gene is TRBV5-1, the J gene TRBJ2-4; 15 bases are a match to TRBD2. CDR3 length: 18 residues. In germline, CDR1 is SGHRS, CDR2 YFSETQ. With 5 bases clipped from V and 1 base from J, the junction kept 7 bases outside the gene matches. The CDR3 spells CASRRGLAGGSAKNIQYF. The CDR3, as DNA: TGCGCCAGCAGACGGGGACTAGCGGGAGGAAGTGCCAAAAACATTCAGTACTTC.

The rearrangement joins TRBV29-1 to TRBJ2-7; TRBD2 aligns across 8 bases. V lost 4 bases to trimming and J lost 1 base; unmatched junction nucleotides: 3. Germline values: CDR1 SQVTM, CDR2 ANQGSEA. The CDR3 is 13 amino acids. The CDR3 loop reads CSVAIAGSYEQYF. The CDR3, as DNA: TGCAGCGTTGCGATAGCGGGATCCTACGAGCAGTACTTC.

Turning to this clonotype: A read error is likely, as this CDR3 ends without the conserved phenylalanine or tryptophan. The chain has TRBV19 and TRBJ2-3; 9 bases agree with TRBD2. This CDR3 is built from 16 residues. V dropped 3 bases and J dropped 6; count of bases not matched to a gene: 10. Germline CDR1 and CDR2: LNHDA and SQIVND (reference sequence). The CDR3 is CASSIDSGGSMDTQYS. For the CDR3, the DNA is TGTGCCAGTAGTATCGATAGCGGGGGATCGATGGATACGCAGTATTCT.

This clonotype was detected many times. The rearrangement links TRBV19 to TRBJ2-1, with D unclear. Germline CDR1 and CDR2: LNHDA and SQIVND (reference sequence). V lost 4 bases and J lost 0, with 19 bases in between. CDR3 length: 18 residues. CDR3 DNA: TGTGCCAGTAGTACCCACGGAAGTTCAGGTAGCTCCTACAATGAGCAGTTCTTC. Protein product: CASSTHGSSGSSYNEQFF.

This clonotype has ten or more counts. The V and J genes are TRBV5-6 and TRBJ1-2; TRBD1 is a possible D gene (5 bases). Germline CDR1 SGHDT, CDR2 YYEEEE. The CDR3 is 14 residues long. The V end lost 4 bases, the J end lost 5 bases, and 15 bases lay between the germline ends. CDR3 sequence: CASSGGGGRYGYTF. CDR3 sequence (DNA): TGTGCCAGCAGCGGGGGAGGAGGCCGATATGGCTACACCTTC.

As DNA, the CDR3 is TGTGCCAGTGCCCCCCGGACAGCCCGCAATCAGCCCCAGCATTTT. It codes for CASAPRTARNQPQHF. This chain connects TRBV19 to TRBJ1-5; TRBD1 might be the D (6 bases). The germline gives CDR1 LNHDA, CDR2 SQIVND (reference sequence). There are 15 residues in the CDR3. V was trimmed by 8 bases and J by 2 bases, leaving 16 bases between them.

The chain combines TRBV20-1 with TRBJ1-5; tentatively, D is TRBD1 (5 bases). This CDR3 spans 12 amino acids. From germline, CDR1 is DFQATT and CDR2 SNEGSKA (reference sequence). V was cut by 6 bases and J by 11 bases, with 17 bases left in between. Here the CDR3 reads CSARDRGETQHF. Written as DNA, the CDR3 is TGCAGTGCGCGCGACAGAGGAGAGACCCAGCATTTT.

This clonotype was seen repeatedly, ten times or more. CDR3 sequence: CASSLRGPGGTGLAGGHTDTQYF. CDR3 in DNA: TGTGCCAGCAGCTTACGGGGACCCGGGGGCACCGGACTAGCGGGAGGCCACACAGATACGCAGTATTTT. V is TRBV11-2 and J is TRBJ2-3; 14 bases match TRBD2. This CDR3 is built from 23 residues. The V gene end was trimmed by 2 bases and the J gene end by 2 bases; junction bases not matched to a gene: 21. In germline, CDR1 is SGHAT, CDR2 FQNNGV.

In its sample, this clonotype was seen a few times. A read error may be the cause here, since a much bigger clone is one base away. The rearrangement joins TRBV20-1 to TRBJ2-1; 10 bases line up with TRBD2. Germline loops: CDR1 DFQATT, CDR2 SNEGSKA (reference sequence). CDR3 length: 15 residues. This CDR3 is CSGRASGSSSNEQFF. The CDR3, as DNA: TGCAGTGGCAGGGCTAGCGGGAGCTCCTCCAATGAGCAGTTCTTC.

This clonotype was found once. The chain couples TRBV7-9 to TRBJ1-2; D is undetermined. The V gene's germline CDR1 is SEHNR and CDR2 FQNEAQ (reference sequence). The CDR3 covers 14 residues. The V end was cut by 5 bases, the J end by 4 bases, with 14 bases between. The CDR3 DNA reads TGTGCCAGCAGCCGAGGTTTACAATCCTATGGCTACACCTTC. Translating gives CASSRGLQSYGYTF.

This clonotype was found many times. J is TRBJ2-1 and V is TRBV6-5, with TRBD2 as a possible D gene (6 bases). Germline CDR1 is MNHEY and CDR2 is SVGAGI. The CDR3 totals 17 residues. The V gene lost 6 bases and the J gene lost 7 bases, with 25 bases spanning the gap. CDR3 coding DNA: TGTGCCAGCAGGACTGAACAAGCGGGCCTCCGCCCTAATGAGCAGTTCTTC. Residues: CASRTEQAGLRPNEQFF.

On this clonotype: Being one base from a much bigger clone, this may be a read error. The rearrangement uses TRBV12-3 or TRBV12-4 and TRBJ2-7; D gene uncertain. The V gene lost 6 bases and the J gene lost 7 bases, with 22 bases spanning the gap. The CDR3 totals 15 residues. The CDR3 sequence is CASREAGLFGREQYF. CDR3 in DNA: TGTGCCAGCAGAGAGGCAGGTCTATTCGGTCGGGAGCAGTACTTC.

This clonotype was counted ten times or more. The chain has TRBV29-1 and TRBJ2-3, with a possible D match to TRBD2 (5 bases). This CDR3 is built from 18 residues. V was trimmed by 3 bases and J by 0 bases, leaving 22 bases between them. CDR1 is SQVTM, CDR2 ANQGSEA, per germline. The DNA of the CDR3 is TGCAGCGTTGATGGGCGGAAAGTCGAGGGTGCTAGCACAGATACGCAGTATTTT. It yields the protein CSVDGRKVEGASTDTQYF.

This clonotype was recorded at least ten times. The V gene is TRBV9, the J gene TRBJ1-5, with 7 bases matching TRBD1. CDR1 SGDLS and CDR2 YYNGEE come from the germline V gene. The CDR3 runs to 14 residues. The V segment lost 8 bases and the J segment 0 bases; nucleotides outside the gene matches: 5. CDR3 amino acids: CASGTAFSNQPQHF. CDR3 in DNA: TGTGCCAGTGGGACAGCCTTTAGCAATCAGCCCCAGCATTTT.

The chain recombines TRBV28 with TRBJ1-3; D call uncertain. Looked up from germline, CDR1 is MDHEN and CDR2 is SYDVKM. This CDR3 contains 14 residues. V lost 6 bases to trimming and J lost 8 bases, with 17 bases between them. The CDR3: CASSTGPSAHTIYF. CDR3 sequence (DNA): TGTGCCAGCAGCACGGGCCCTTCGGCTCACACCATATATTTT.

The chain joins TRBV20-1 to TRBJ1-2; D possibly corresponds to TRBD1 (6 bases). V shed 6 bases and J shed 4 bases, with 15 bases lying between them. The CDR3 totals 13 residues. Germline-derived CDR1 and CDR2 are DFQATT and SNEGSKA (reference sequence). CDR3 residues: CSAGATTRYGYTF. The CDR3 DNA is TGCAGTGCGGGGGCGACGACTCGCTATGGCTACACCTTC.

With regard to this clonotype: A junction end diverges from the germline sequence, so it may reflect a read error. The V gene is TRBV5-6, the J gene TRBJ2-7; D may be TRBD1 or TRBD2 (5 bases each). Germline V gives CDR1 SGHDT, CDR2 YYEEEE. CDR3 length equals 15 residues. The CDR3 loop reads CASSGGEAASYERYF. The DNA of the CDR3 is TGTGCCAGCAGCGGGGGAGAGGCAGCCTCCTACGAGCGGTACTTC.

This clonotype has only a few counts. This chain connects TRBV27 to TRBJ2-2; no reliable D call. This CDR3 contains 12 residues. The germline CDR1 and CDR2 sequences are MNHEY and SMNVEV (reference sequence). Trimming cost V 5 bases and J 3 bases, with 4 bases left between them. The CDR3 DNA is TGTGCCAGCAGTAGAGACACCGGGGAGCTGTTTTTT. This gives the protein CASSRDTGELFF.

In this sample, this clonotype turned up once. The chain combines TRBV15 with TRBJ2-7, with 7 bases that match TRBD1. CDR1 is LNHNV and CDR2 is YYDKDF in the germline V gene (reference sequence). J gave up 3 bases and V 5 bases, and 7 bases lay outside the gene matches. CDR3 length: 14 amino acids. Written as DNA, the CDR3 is TGTGCCACCAGCGAAGAGGCAGGGGGCTACGAGCAGTACTTC. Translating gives CATSEEAGGYEQYF.

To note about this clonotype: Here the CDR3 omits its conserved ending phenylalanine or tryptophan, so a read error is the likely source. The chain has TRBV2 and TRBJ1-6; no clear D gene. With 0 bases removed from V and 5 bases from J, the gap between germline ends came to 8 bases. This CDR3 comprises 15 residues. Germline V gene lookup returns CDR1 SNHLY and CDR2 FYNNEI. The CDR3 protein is CASSEAHSNNSPLHS. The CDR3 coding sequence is TGTGCCAGCAGTGAAGCGCACAGTAATAATTCACCCCTCCACTCT.

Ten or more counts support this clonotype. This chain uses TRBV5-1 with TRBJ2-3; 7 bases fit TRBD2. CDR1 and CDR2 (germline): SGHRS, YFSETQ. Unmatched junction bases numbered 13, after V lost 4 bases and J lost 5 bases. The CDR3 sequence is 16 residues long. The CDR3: CASSANSGGSKDTQYF. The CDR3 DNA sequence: TGCGCCAGCAGCGCAAATTCGGGGGGTTCGAAAGATACGCAGTATTTT.

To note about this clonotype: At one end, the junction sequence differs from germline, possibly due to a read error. The DNA for the CDR3 is TGCAGTGGTGAGCGGGGGGGCTTAGGCACAGGTACGCAGTATTTT. This sequence encodes CSGERGGLGTGTQYF. The genes are TRBV29-1 and TRBJ2-3; TRBD2 matches at 10 bases. CDR3 length: 15 amino acids. CDR1 and CDR2 from the germline V gene are SQVTM and ANQGSEA.

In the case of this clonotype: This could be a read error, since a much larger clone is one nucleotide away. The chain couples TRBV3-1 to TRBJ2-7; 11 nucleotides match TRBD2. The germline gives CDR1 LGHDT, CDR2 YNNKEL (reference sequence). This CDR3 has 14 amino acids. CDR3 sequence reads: CPSGSGRARYEQYF. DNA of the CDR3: TGTCCCAGCGGTAGCGGGAGGGCCCGGTACGAGCAGTACTTC.

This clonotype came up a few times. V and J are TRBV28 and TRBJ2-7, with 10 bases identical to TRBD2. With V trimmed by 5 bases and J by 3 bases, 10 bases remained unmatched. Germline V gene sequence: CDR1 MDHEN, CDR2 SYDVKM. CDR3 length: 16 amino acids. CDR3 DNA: TGTGCCAGCAGTGCCAAACTAGCGGGGAGATTCTACGAGCAGTACTTC. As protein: CASSAKLAGRFYEQYF.

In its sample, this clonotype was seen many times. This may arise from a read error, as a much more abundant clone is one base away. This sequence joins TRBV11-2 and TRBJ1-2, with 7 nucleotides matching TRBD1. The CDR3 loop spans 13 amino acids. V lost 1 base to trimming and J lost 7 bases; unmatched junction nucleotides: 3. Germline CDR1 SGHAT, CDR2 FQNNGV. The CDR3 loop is CASSLGQGAGYTF. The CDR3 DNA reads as TGTGCCAGCAGCTTAGGACAGGGTGCTGGCTACACCTTC.

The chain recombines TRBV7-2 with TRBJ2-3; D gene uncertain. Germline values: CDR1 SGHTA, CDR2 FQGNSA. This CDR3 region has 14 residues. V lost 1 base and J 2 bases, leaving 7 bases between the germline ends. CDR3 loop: CASSLGVPTDTQYF. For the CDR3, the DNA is TGTGCCAGCAGCTTAGGGGTACCCACAGATACGCAGTATTTT.

The CDR3: CASSRRDSHIQYF. The DNA for the CDR3 is TGTGCCAGCAGCCGCCGGGACTCCCACATTCAGTACTTC. The chain employs TRBV13 and TRBJ2-4; D possibly corresponds to TRBD2 (6 bases). Looked up from germline, CDR1 is PRHDT and CDR2 is FYEKMQ (reference sequence). Trimming removed 5 bases from V and 8 bases from J, with 13 bases in between. The CDR3 is 13 residues long. The entire variable domain, with the rest obtained from reference TRBV13 and TRBJ2-4, is as follows: AAGVIQSPRHLIKEKRETATLKCYPIPRHDTVYWYQQGPGQDPQFLISFYEKMQSDKGSIPDRFSAQQFSDYHSELNMSSLELGDSALYFCASSRRDSHIQYFGAGTRLSVL.